This T cell receptor (beta chain) was sequenced for a study of lymphopenia after photon versus proton radiotherapy. Clones were read by immunoSEQ multiplex PCR, and TCRdb kept only the in-frame ones, dropping some. The data hold some 70,000 clones, with around 87% observed a single time. For this clone: The antigen remains unidentified.

The CDR3 spans 15 residues. The germline CDR1 and CDR2 sequences are MGHRA and YSYEKL. V dropped 3 bases and J dropped 9; count of bases not matched to a gene: 5. Study-level results: Post-nadir diversity loss with photons came from oligoclonal expansion, particularly CD8+ Temra cells. Survival link was tested only in deceased patients; proton benefit remains a possibility.

This chain links TRBV4-1 with TRBJ1-6; 10 nucleotides line up with TRBD1. This sample comprised peripheral blood, obtained from a patient treated with proton-based radiotherapy. The sequence was obtained from a man at least 80 years old with esophageal cancer. The CDR3 region has the DNA TGCGCCAGCAGCCAGTCGGGACAGGGGAGTTCACCCCTCCACTTT. This translates into CASSQSGQGSSPLHF.